The 20 T cell receptor beta chains presented below share a single source sample, sequenced in a study of blood T cell repertoires in COVID-19. TCRdb's table, derived via immunoSEQ multiplex PCR, lists solely in-frame clones and lacks some. Of over 85,000 clones listed, more than 70% are singletons. The sequencing sample was made of peripheral blood. These TCRs come from a man aged 70 or older with acute or convalescent COVID-19.

This clone was found a few times. The chain carries TRBV9 and TRBJ2-7; 8 nucleotides line up with TRBD2. V was pared by 0 bases and J by 6 bases, with 14 bases of the junction left unmatched. The germline gives CDR1 SGDLS, CDR2 YYNGEE. This CDR3 spans 17 amino acids. The CDR3 loop reads CASSVDSGGSSTSEQYF. The CDR3 DNA sequence: TGTGCCAGCAGCGTAGATTCGGGAGGGAGTTCTACGAGCGAGCAGTACTTC.

This chain links TRBV7-6 with TRBJ2-7, with TRBD2 matching 10 bases. Germline V CDR1 and CDR2: SGHVS, FNYEAQ. The J segment lost 9 bases and the V segment lost 4 bases, leaving 9 bases of the junction unmatched. The CDR3 is 14 residues long. The DNA for the CDR3 is TGTGCCAGCAGCTCCGCCGGGACTAGCGATCGGCAGTACTTC. Amino acids: CASSSAGTSDRQYF.

V usage is TRBV5-4 and J usage is TRBJ2-7; 7 bases align to TRBD2. The CDR3 runs 14 residues. CDR1 and CDR2 (germline): SGHNT, YYREEE (reference sequence). The V gene end was trimmed by 4 bases and the J gene end by 2 bases; junction bases not matched to a gene: 6. The CDR3 here is CASSASSGPYEQYF. The CDR3 DNA sequence: TGTGCCAGCAGCGCTTCTAGCGGCCCCTACGAGCAGTACTTC.

J is TRBJ2-7 and V is TRBV7-2, with 8 nucleotides matching TRBD2. The junction had 8 bases not matched to a gene; V was cut back by 2 bases and J by 5 bases. The CDR3 sequence is 15 residues long. CDR1 and CDR2 (germline): SGHTA, FQGNSA. CDR3 DNA sequence: TGTGCCAGCAGCTTAAGTTCGGGAGGGCCCCACGAGCAGTACTTC. As protein: CASSLSSGGPHEQYF. The full variable domain, with the rest looked up from reference TRBV7-2 and TRBJ2-7, is GAGVSQSPSNKVTEKGKDVELRCDPISGHTALYWYRQSLGQGLEFLIYFQGNSAPDKSGLPSDRFSAERTGGSVSTLTIQRTQQEDSAVYLCASSLSSGGPHEQYFGPGTRLTVT.

The V and J genes are TRBV24-1 and TRBJ1-2; D is unresolved. Germline lookup yields CDR1 KGHDR and CDR2 SFDVKD. The CDR3 sequence is 15 residues long. The ends were cut back, 3 bases at V and 7 bases at J, with 17 bases in the middle. CDR3 nucleotides: TGTGCCACCAGTGATCACGGGGTGGCGAGCGGTGGCTACACCTTC. Translating gives CATSDHGVASGGYTF.

The table lists this clone with a count of one. The V call is TRBV3-1 (or the pseudogene TRBV3-2), the J call TRBJ2-7; 7 bases are a match to TRBD2. With V trimmed by 8 bases and J by 6 bases, 16 bases remained unmatched. CDR3 length: 15 residues. Per the germline V gene, CDR1 is LGHDT and CDR2 is YNNKEL (reference sequence). The CDR3 spells CASVEGTNGRAEQYF. The CDR3 nucleotides read TGTGCCAGCGTCGAAGGGACTAACGGTCGCGCCGAGCAGTACTTC.

The V and J genes are TRBV6-2 or TRBV6-3 and TRBJ2-1; 8 positions match TRBD2. Germline values: CDR1 MNHEY, CDR2 SVGEGT. V gave up 5 bases and J gave up 2 bases; unmatched junction bases: 5. This CDR3 is 15 amino acids long. CDR3 sequence (DNA): TGTGCCAGCAGTCCCGGGAGGGTCACCTACAATGAGCAGTTCTTC. Translated: CASSPGRVTYNEQFF.

The chain combines TRBV4-1 with TRBJ2-2; unclear D gene. Trimming took off 1 base at V and 3 bases at J, with 18 bases between the two ends. The CDR3 runs to 18 residues. Germline CDR1 MGHRA, CDR2 YSYEKL. CDR3: CASSQGAAGYVYTGELFF. Written as DNA, the CDR3 is TGCGCCAGCAGCCAAGGGGCTGCAGGTTACGTCTACACCGGGGAGCTGTTTTTT.

The CDR3 protein is CASSFEGAHYGYTF. The CDR3, as DNA: TGTGCCAGCAGCTTTGAAGGGGCACACTATGGCTACACCTTC. J is TRBJ1-2 and V is TRBV5-4, with D maybe TRBD1 (5 bases). CDR1 is SGHNT and CDR2 is YYREEE in the germline V gene (reference sequence). The V gene lost 2 bases and the J gene lost 3 bases, with 11 bases spanning the gap. CDR3 size: 14 residues.

The chain is built from TRBV3-1 (or the pseudogene TRBV3-2) and TRBJ2-1; 8 bases fit TRBD1. V lost 2 bases to trimming and J lost 15 bases; unmatched junction nucleotides: 9. The CDR3 loop spans 13 amino acids. Per germline, CDR1 LGHDT and CDR2 YNNKEL (reference sequence). The CDR3, as DNA: TGTGCCAGCAGCCAATTTTCCGGACAGGGCGCGTTCTTC. This encodes CASSQFSGQGAFF.

The chain is built from TRBV7-3 and TRBJ2-1; 10 positions match TRBD2. V dropped 5 bases and J dropped 11; count of bases not matched to a gene: 12. CDR1 is SGHTA, CDR2 FQGTGA, per germline. The CDR3 runs to 15 residues. The CDR3 is CASSPLASGSNKQFF. For the CDR3, the DNA is TGTGCCAGCAGCCCTCTGGCTAGCGGGAGTAATAAGCAGTTCTTC.

This chain joins TRBV7-8 and TRBJ2-7; tentatively, D is TRBD1 (5 bases). This CDR3 spans 15 amino acids. Germline CDR1 SGHVS, CDR2 FQNEAQ. V lost 4 bases, J lost 1 base, and 14 bases lay in between. CDR3 in amino acids: CASSWGSSPSYEQYF. The CDR3 DNA reads TGTGCCAGCAGCTGGGGCAGCTCCCCATCCTACGAGCAGTACTTC.

The V and J genes are TRBV5-4 and TRBJ2-3, with D perhaps matching TRBD2 (6 bases). Germline-derived CDR1 and CDR2 are SGHNT and YYREEE (reference sequence). This CDR3 is built from 14 residues. The germline V and J ends were trimmed by 1 base and 4 bases, with 10 bases remaining between them. The CDR3 DNA sequence: TGTGCCAGCAGCTTGACTAGCCTGGCAGATACGCAGTATTTT. Protein sequence: CASSLTSLADTQYF.

This clone was detected many times. V is TRBV3-1 (or the pseudogene TRBV3-2) and J is TRBJ2-1; the match to TRBD2 covers 7 bases. Germline V gives CDR1 LGHDT, CDR2 YNNKEL (reference sequence). The CDR3 extends over 13 amino acids. J gave up 8 bases and V 1 base, and 2 bases lay outside the gene matches. Here the CDR3 DNA reads TGTGCCAGCAGCCAAGCTACTAGCGATGAGCAGTTCTTC. Residues: CASSQATSDEQFF.

The V call is TRBV11-2, the J call TRBJ2-1; tentative D call: TRBD2 (7 bases). The CDR3 has 18 amino acids. Trimming left V 0 bases short and J 4 bases short, with 19 bases between. Per germline, CDR1 SGHAT and CDR2 FQNNGV. The DNA for the CDR3 is TGTGCCAGCAGCTTAGATAGGCTTAGGGGGAGGGGGTACAATGAGCAGTTCTTC. Encoded protein: CASSLDRLRGRGYNEQFF.

The J gene is TRBJ2-7, the V gene TRBV2, with D possibly matching TRBD1 (8 bases). The CDR3 consists of 15 residues. The V end lost 3 bases, the J end lost 3 bases, and 15 bases lay between the germline ends. Germline V gene sequence: CDR1 SNHLY, CDR2 FYNNEI. Here the CDR3 reads CASSDQDREGYEQYF. Written as DNA, the CDR3 is TGTGCCAGCAGTGACCAGGACAGGGAGGGCTACGAGCAGTACTTC.

The V gene is TRBV27, the J gene TRBJ2-1; 8 positions match TRBD2. The J segment lost 0 bases and the V segment lost 3 bases, leaving 10 bases of the junction unmatched. CDR3 size: 18 residues. The germline gives CDR1 MNHEY, CDR2 SMNVEV (reference sequence). CDR3 protein: CASSFELAEPSSYNEQFF. In nucleotides, the CDR3 is TGTGCCAGCAGTTTCGAACTAGCGGAGCCGAGCTCCTACAATGAGCAGTTCTTC.

The chain couples TRBV5-1 to TRBJ2-2; 10 positions match TRBD2. CDR3 length: 15 amino acids. In germline, CDR1 is SGHRS, CDR2 YFSETQ. V lost 2 bases, J lost 3 bases, and 1 base stayed unmatched. This CDR3 reads CASSFGTSDTGELFF. The CDR3 DNA follows: TGCGCCAGCAGCTTCGGGACTAGCGACACCGGGGAGCTGTTTTTT. The full variable domain, rest sourced from reference TRBV5-1 and TRBJ2-2, is KAGVTQTPRYLIKTRGQQVTLSCSPISGHRSVSWYQQTPGQGLQFLFEYFSETQRNKGNFPGRFSGRQFSNSRSEMNVSTLELGDSALYLCASSFGTSDTGELFFGEGSRLTVL.

This clone was seen a few times. The rearrangement joins TRBV12-5 to TRBJ1-2; D may be TRBD1 (6 bases). Germline-derived CDR1 and CDR2 are LGHNT and FRNRAP. The V gene lost 4 bases and the J gene lost 0 bases, with 18 bases spanning the gap. The CDR3 is made up of 17 amino acids. In DNA form, the CDR3 reads TGTGCTAGTGGTTCCTTGCCTCCGGACAGTCCTAACTATGGCTACACCTTC. Encoded protein: CASGSLPPDSPNYGYTF.

The chain is built from TRBV11-3 and TRBJ2-7; TRBD1 matches at 7 bases. Trimming at V came to 5 bases and at J to 5 bases, leaving 6 bases not matched to a gene. Germline-derived CDR1 and CDR2 are SGHNT and YENEEA. This CDR3 is built from 13 residues. The CDR3 nucleotides are TGTGCCAGCAGCCCTCGACAGGGCGACGAGCAGTACTTC. It specifies CASSPRQGDEQYF. Filled out from reference TRBV11-3 and TRBJ2-7, the complete variable domain reads EAGVVQSPRYKIIEKKQPVAFWCNPISGHNTLYWYLQNLGQGPELLIRYENEEAVDDSQLPKDRFSAERLKGVDSTLKIQPAELGDSAVYLCASSPRQGDEQYFGPGTRLTVT.